This T cell receptor beta chain emerged from a study of CD8 T cells in Susac syndrome. The J segment lost 2 bases and the V segment lost 3 bases, leaving 7 bases of the junction unmatched. This CDR3 is 16 amino acids long. Germline V gene data show CDR1 as DFQATT and CDR2 as SNEGSKA (reference sequence). High-throughput TCR beta sequencing covered peripheral CD8+ and CD4+ T cells. Random-hexamer reverse transcription was applied to roughly 0.45 to 1 ug RNA. TCRdb passed the immunoSEQ multiplex PCR reads through MiXCR, listing each CDR3 protein once. Among around 180,000 distinct CDR3 sequences listed, 95% were seen once.

The sequenced sample consisted of CD4+ T cells from PBMCs. The TCR comes from a human donor with multiple sclerosis. V is TRBV20-1 and J is TRBJ2-1; TRBD2 matches 10 bases. In nucleotides, the CDR3 is TGCAGTGCTAGGAACCTACTAGCGGGGCCCTACAATGAGCAGTTCTTC. Translated: CSARNLLAGPYNEQFF.